These T cell receptor beta chains were read from a single sample in a study of T cells expressing NK-cell markers. From its re-call of the 5' RACE reads, TCRdb lists each CDR3 protein once, without DNA. This table holds 150,000 or so distinct CDR3 sequences. The specimen was blood T cells: a sorted CD56 or NKG2C T cell subset, CD4+ or CD8+ T cells, or bulk PBMC T cells (not recorded which). Receptors originate from a woman aged 18 to 75 in good health. The CDR3 runs from the conserved cysteine through the conserved F or W.

cdr3_aa	v_call	cdr3_length	j_call
CATSDYRGYEQYF	TRBV24-1	13	TRBJ2-7
CSAHPYGADPNSPLHF	TRBV20-1	16	TRBJ1-6
CSAIRQGGGYTF	TRBV20-1	12	TRBJ1-2
CASSRWGDTQYF	TRBV3-1	12	TRBJ2-3
CSVASRGLEQYF	TRBV29-1	12	TRBJ2-7
CASSPPAGSNTGELFF	TRBV5-5	16	TRBJ2-2
CASSLGGGGETQYF	TRBV7-7	14	TRBJ2-5
CAIRTPRTSYLLVKLKNIQYF	TRBV9	21	TRBJ2-4
CSAAPGQGLQPQHF	TRBV20-1	14	TRBJ1-5
CASSPQGVRQPQHF	TRBV7-9	14	TRBJ1-5
CASSFAGTSGVQFF	TRBV7-3	14	TRBJ2-1
CASSRGASGSKDTQYF	TRBV5-1	16	TRBJ2-3
CASSRRAEAFF	TRBV12-3/TRBV12-4	11	TRBJ1-1
CASMGRSETQYF	TRBV7-2	12	TRBJ2-5
CASSLTGTDTQYF	TRBV12-3/TRBV12-4	13	TRBJ2-3
CASSLAAFDGYTF	TRBV5-1	13	TRBJ1-2
CASSESSGSFDEQYF	TRBV25-1	15	TRBJ2-7
CASSLGVTGNGYTQYF	TRBV5-6	16	TRBJ2-3
CASSQVALSETQYF	TRBV3-1	14	TRBJ2-5
CASSLGRVNYGYTF	TRBV5-6	14	TRBJ1-2
CASSPSGVYGYTF	TRBV27	13	TRBJ1-2
CASSRRQGHTDTQYF	TRBV7-2	15	TRBJ2-3
CASSVHRGSYTF	TRBV9	12	TRBJ1-2
CSAPKVGVHNEQFF	TRBV20-1	14	TRBJ2-1
CASSVGQLSGNTIYF	TRBV5-1	15	TRBJ1-3
CASSQRGVGGKAFF	TRBV14	14	TRBJ1-1
CSAASGKPPYEQYF	TRBV20-1	14	TRBJ2-7
CSARDGLAASYEQYF	TRBV20-1	15	TRBJ2-7
CSAAPGLYYEQYF	TRBV29-1	13	TRBJ2-7
CASSLSRFGALASSSYEQYF	TRBV27	20	TRBJ2-7
CASSAPRASGMGRGNEQFF	TRBV2	19	TRBJ2-1
CASSLQTGGIGGYTF	TRBV4-1	15	TRBJ1-2
CAISEKSNYGYTF	TRBV10-3	13	TRBJ1-2
CASKLVNRFSNQPQHF	TRBV6-5	16	TRBJ1-5
CASSITGTSNEQFF	TRBV7-2	14	TRBJ2-1
CASSPKSSGELFF	TRBV18	13	TRBJ2-2
CASCFSGKTYNEQFF	TRBV3-1	15	TRBJ2-1
CASSKGDQPQHF	TRBV12-3/TRBV12-4	12	TRBJ1-5
CASSETSRGEQFF	TRBV6-1	13	TRBJ2-1
CASSQGTGTLNEQFF	TRBV7-3	15	TRBJ2-1
CASSLYGTGAYEQYF	TRBV3-1	15	TRBJ2-7
CASRMDRVGEQYF	TRBV6-1	13	TRBJ2-7
CACRERETQYF	TRBV3-1	11	TRBJ2-5
CASSRDRSNQPQHF	TRBV18	14	TRBJ1-5
CASSRAGIEGQPQHF	TRBV9	15	TRBJ1-5
CSAGTSESYEQYF	TRBV20-1	13	TRBJ2-7
CASSLGLAEFTGELFF	TRBV5-1	16	TRBJ2-2
CASSGTGGFGEKLFF	TRBV18	15	TRBJ1-4
CAANRDQPQHF	TRBV7-9	11	TRBJ1-5
CASGDFYGYTF	TRBV2	11	TRBJ1-2
CASSFASSYEQYF	TRBV28	13	TRBJ2-7
CASSLLSLGVRSPLHF	TRBV5-6	16	TRBJ1-6